Sequencing of this T cell receptor (beta chain) was carried out in a study of blood T cell repertoires in COVID-19. Study-wide background: Material from acute and convalescent COVID-19 was sourced from the United States, Italy and Spain.

Per the germline V gene, CDR1 is SGDLS and CDR2 is YYNGEE. J was trimmed by 5 bases and V by 3 bases; bases with no gene match: 6. CDR3 length equals 14 residues. Some clones are missing from TCRdb's copy, which holds only in-frame ones; the method was immunoSEQ multiplex PCR. Of under 200,000 clones listed, roughly 80% are singletons. The rearrangement links TRBV9 to TRBJ2-5; 8 bases map to TRBD2. The material sequenced was peripheral blood. The source is a woman aged 40 to 55 with COVID-19, enrolled during active disease. CDR3 sequence: CASSGGLDGETQYF. DNA of the CDR3: TGTGCCAGCAGCGGGGGACTAGATGGTGAGACCCAGTACTTC. The full variable domain, in which reference TRBV9 and TRBJ2-5 provide the parts outside the CDR3, is DSGVTQTPKHLITATGQRVTLRCSPRSGDLSVYWYQQSLDQGLQFLIQYYNGEERAKGNILERFSAQQFPDLHSELNLSSLELGDSALYFCASSGGLDGETQYFGPGTRLLVL.